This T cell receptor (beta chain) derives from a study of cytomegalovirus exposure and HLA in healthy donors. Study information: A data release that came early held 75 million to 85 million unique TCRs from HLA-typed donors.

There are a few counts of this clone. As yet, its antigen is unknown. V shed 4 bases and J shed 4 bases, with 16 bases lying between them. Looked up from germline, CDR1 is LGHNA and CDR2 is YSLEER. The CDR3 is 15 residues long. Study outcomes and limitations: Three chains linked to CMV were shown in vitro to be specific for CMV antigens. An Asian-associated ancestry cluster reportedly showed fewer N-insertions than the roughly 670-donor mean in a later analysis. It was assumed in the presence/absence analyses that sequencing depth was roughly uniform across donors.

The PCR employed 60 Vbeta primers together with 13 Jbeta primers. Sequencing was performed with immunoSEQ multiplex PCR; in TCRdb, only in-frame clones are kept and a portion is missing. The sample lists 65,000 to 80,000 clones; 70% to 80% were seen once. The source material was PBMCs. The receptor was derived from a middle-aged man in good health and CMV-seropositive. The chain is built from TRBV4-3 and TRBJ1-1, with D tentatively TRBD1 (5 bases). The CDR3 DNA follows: TGCGCCAGCAGCCGGGGTGTGGGGGGGTCCACTGAAGCTTTCTTT. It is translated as CASSRGVGGSTEAFF.